What follows are 15 T cell receptor beta chains derived from one specimen sequenced in a study of blood T cell repertoires in COVID-19. Profiled with immunoSEQ multiplex PCR; TCRdb holds only in-frame clones, not every one. This table has 150,000 to 200,000 clones, 85% to 95% appearing once. The sample consisted of peripheral blood. Every receptor here comes from a woman aged 60-70 years with COVID-19, enrolled during active disease.

This clone appeared a single time. V usage is TRBV7-6 and J usage is TRBJ2-2, with a tentative D call TRBD1 (6 bases). V was clipped by 4 bases and J by 4 bases, with 13 bases between them. This CDR3 has 15 residues. Germline loops: CDR1 SGHVS, CDR2 FNYEAQ. CDR3 in amino acids: CASSSTTGITGELFF. CDR3 in DNA: TGTGCCAGCAGCTCCACTACAGGGATCACCGGGGAGCTGTTTTTT.

V gene TRBV9 combines with J gene TRBJ1-3; no definite D call. Per the germline V gene, CDR1 is SGDLS and CDR2 is YYNGEE. This CDR3 region has 16 residues. V lost 0 bases and J lost 0, with 10 bases in between. In DNA, the CDR3 is TGTGCCAGCAGCGTAGTCGCGGGGTCCTCTGGAAACACCATATATTTT. Translated: CASSVVAGSSGNTIYF.

The V and J genes are TRBV9 and TRBJ1-2; 7 bases map to TRBD1. Germline V lookup: CDR1 SGDLS, CDR2 YYNGEE. Trimming at V came to 3 bases and at J to 2 bases, leaving 4 bases not matched to a gene. CDR3 length: 14 residues. The CDR3 bases are TGTGCCAGCAGCGCTCGGGACAGAAACTATGGCTACACCTTC. Amino acids: CASSARDRNYGYTF.

The chain employs TRBV5-1 and TRBJ1-3; TRBD1 is a possible D gene (6 bases). The CDR3 spans 15 residues. V was clipped by 3 bases and J by 0 bases, with 10 bases between them. The germline CDR1 and CDR2 sequences are SGHRS and YFSETQ. CDR3 DNA: TGCGCCAGCAGCTCCGGACAGAGCTCTGGAAACACCATATATTTT. Protein sequence: CASSSGQSSGNTIYF.

V gene TRBV11-2 combines with J gene TRBJ2-1; D call uncertain. The CDR3 consists of 11 residues. V dropped 6 bases and J dropped 4 bases, with 4 bases sitting between them. Germline V gene data show CDR1 as SGHAT and CDR2 as FQNNGV. The CDR3 loop reads CASRYYNEQFF. CDR3 coding DNA: TGTGCCAGCAGATATTACAATGAGCAGTTCTTC.

This chain connects TRBV11-3 to TRBJ2-3, with D uncertain. Trimming cost V 5 bases and J 2 bases, with 11 bases left between them. Germline V lookup: CDR1 SGHNT, CDR2 YENEEA. This CDR3 has 14 residues. The CDR3, as DNA: TGTGCCAGCAGCCTTACACCATCCACAGATACGCAGTATTTT. Protein: CASSLTPSTDTQYF. Combining the CDR3 with reference TRBV11-3 and TRBJ2-3 gives the whole variable domain EAGVVQSPRYKIIEKKQPVAFWCNPISGHNTLYWYLQNLGQGPELLIRYENEEAVDDSQLPKDRFSAERLKGVDSTLKIQPAELGDSAVYLCASSLTPSTDTQYFGPGTRLTVL.

The chain is built from TRBV6-2 or TRBV6-3 and TRBJ1-5; TRBD1 might be the D (6 bases). V was trimmed by 4 bases and J by 5 bases, leaving 15 bases between them. CDR3 size: 15 residues. Looked up from germline, CDR1 is MNHEY and CDR2 is SVGEGT. For the CDR3, the DNA is TGTGCCAGCAGTTCGGGACACCTTGGGGATCAGCCCCAGCATTTT. Encoded protein: CASSSGHLGDQPQHF.

The chain has TRBV6-5 and TRBJ1-5; 7 nucleotides align to TRBD1. This CDR3 contains 14 residues. Germline V gene lookup returns CDR1 MNHEY and CDR2 SVGAGI. Trimming cost V 5 bases and J 2 bases; bases outside gene matches: 3. CDR3 loop: CASSTGVGNQPQHF. The CDR3 bases are TGTGCCAGCAGTACAGGGGTCGGCAATCAGCCCCAGCATTTT.

This chain uses TRBV6-6 with TRBJ1-1; no reliable D call. Germline V gene sequence: CDR1 MNHNY, CDR2 SVGAGI (reference sequence). The CDR3 has 16 residues. Between the trimmed V and J ends, which lost 6 bases and 3 bases, there was a span of 20 bases. As DNA, the CDR3 is TGTGCCAGCAGCCCCCGAGGCAGTGGGTTGCACACTGAAGCTTTCTTT. Translation: CASSPRGSGLHTEAFF.

The V and J genes are TRBV3-1 (or the pseudogene TRBV3-2) and TRBJ1-4, with D possibly being TRBD1 (5 bases). The germline V gene encodes CDR1 LGHDT and CDR2 YNNKEL (reference sequence). Trimming took 4 bases from V and 7 from J, leaving 10 bases between them. The CDR3 totals 13 residues. The CDR3 spells CASSPGGCEKLFF. CDR3 nucleotides: TGTGCCAGCAGCCCGGGGGGGTGTGAAAAACTGTTTTTT.

The chain uses TRBV5-1 and TRBJ1-4; 9 bases fit TRBD1. The CDR3 sequence is 15 residues long. From germline, CDR1 is SGHRS and CDR2 YFSETQ. V shed 4 bases and J 6 bases; nucleotides not matched to a gene: 7. DNA for the CDR3: TGCGCCAGCAGCCCCGGGGACAGGGAATATGAAAAACTGTTTTTT. The encoded protein is CASSPGDREYEKLFF.

This clone occurred a few times. The chain uses TRBV18 and TRBJ2-1; 7 bases line up with TRBD1. Germline assignment: CDR1 KGHSH and CDR2 LQKENI. The CDR3 totals 15 residues. Trimming cost V 6 bases and J 2 bases; bases outside gene matches: 7. The CDR3 nucleotides read TGTGCCAGCTCTCTCACAGGGGACCCCTACAATGAGCAGTTCTTC. Its translation is CASSLTGDPYNEQFF.

V gene TRBV4-3 combines with J gene TRBJ1-2; 7 positions match TRBD1. Germline values: CDR1 LGHNA, CDR2 YSLEER. V shed 2 bases, J shed 3 bases, and the junction held 6 bases outside the gene matches. The CDR3 is 15 residues long. CDR3 region: CASSQLQGSHYGYTF. CDR3 in DNA: TGCGCCAGCAGCCAATTACAGGGGAGTCACTATGGCTACACCTTC.

The J gene is TRBJ2-7, the V gene TRBV5-4, with D possibly matching TRBD1 (6 bases). The CDR3 length is 13 residues. V was trimmed by 4 bases and J by 8 bases, leaving 16 bases between them. Germline V CDR1 and CDR2: SGHNT, YYREEE (reference sequence). The CDR3 DNA is TGTGCCAGCAGCCCAGACAGGACCCTCAAGCAGTACTTC. Its translation: CASSPDRTLKQYF.

This sequence joins TRBV3-1 (or the pseudogene TRBV3-2) and TRBJ2-7; 16 bases are a match to TRBD2. The V gene end was trimmed by 4 bases and the J gene end by 3 bases; junction bases not matched to a gene: 6. This CDR3 has 17 amino acids. CDR1 and CDR2 from the germline V gene are LGHDT and YNNKEL (reference sequence). The CDR3 protein is CASSPGLAGGLNYEQYF. The DNA of the CDR3 is TGTGCCAGCAGCCCGGGACTAGCGGGGGGGCTTAACTACGAGCAGTACTTC.